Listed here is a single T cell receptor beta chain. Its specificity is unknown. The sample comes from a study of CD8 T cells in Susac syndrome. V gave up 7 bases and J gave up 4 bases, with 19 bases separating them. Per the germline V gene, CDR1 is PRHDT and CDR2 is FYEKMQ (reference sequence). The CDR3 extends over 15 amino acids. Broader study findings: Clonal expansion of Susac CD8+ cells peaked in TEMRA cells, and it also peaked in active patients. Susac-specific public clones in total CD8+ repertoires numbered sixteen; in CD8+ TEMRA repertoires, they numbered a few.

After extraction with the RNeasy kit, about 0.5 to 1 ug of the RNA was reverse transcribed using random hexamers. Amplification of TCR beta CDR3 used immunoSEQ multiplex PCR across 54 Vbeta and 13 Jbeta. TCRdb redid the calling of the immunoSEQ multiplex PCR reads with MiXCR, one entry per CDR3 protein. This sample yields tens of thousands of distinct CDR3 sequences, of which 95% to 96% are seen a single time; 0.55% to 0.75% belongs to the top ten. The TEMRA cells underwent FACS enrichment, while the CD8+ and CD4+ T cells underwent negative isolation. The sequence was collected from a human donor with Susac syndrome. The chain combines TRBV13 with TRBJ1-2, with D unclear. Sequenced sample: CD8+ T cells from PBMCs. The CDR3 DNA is TGTGCCAGCACCCTAAACGTCGGGAAGTTCTATGGCTACACCTTC. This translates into CASTLNVGKFYGYTF.